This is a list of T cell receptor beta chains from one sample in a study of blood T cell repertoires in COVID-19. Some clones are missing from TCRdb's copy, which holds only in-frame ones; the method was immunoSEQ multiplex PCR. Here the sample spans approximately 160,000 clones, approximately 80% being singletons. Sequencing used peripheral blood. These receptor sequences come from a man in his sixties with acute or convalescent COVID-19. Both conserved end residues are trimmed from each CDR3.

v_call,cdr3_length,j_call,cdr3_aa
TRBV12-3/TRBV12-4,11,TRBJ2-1,ASSRTGYNEQF
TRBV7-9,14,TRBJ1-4,ASSYLAGQGGEKLF
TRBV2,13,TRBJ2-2,ASSELRGGSGELF
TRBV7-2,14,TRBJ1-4,ASSWNPGNGGEKLF
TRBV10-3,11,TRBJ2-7,AISGQGAPEQY
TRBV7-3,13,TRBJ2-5,ASSLTGGGGETQY
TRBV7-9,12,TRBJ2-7,ASSPRDRLYEQY
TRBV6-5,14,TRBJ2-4,ASSFSSTGAKNIQY
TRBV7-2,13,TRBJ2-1,ASSLETGGTREQF
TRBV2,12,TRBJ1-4,ASRPRATNEKLF
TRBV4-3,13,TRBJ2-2,ASSQITVNTGELF
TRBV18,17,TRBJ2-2,ASSPPFSGGSQNTGELF
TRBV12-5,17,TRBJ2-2,ASGLGGLTGAKNTGELF
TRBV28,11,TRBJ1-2,ASSQGKNYGYT
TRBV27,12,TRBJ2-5,ASRGTSGVGTQY
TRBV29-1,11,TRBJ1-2,SVGDREYNGYT
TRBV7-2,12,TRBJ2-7,ASSLSGQGYEQY
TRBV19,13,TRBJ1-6,ASSIGVEGNSPLH
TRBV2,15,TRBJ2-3,ASSLAGLAGATDTQY
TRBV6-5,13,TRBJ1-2,ASSPTNYINYGYT
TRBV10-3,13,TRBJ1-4,AISESGGEGEKLF
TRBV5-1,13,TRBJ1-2,ASSPDLGQGYGYT
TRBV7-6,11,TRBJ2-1,ASSFYRAPEQF
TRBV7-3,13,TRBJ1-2,ASSLTATGAAGYT
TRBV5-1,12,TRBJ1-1,ASSLDRGQTEAF
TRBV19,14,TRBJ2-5,ASSLLSGGPEGTQY
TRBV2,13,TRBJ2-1,ASSVGQALGPEQF
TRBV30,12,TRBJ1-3,AWSGEGSGNTIY
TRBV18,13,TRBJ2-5,ASSSAGGPWETQY
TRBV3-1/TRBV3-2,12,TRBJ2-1,ASSRGGTYNEQF
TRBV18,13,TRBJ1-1,ASSPPGLKRTEAF
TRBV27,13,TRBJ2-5,ASSFTVDRAETQY
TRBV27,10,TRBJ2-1,ASRGPGNEQF
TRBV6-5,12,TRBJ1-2,ASGPLDKGYGYT
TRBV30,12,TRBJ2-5,AWTKGQGIETQY
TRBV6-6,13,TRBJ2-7,ASSGDKTNSYEQY
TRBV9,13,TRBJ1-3,ASSVALGPGNTIY
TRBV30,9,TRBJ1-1,ASSYTTEAF
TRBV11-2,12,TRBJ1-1,ASSFLTGGTEAF
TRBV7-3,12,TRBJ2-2,ASSQRGGPGELF
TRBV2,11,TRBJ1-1,ACGGVSITEAF